These 26 T cell receptor beta chains came from one sample sequenced in a study of Tregs in tolerant kidney transplant recipients (dated by TCRdb to about 2019). The time point label on this specimen signifies: blood sample drawn before combined kidney and bone marrow transplant. The method was the immunoSEQ multiplex PCR assay. TCRdb took this table from immuneACCESS and kept in-frame rearrangements with V and J called. Such tables lack part of the clones; where checked against another copy, unresolved V genes explain under half of the gap, and the rest is unexplained. Counted in this sample were about 73,000 clones; 95% to 98% of them appeared once. Over 0.45% of the sample comes from the top ten. This material consisted of CD4+ T cells from blood, taken before the transplant. Every receptor here comes from a human donor who received a combined kidney and bone marrow transplant.

Notes on this clone: One junction end disagrees with the germline gene, perhaps due to a read error. V gene TRBV7-9 combines with J gene TRBJ2-7; 7 nucleotides align to TRBD2. In germline, CDR1 is SEHNR, CDR2 FQNEAQ (reference sequence). The CDR3 extends over 15 amino acids. The CDR3 loop reads CASSLAKAGRIGQDF. Here the CDR3 DNA reads TGTGCCAGCAGCTTAGCGAAAGCGGGAAGGATTGGGCAGGACTTC.

The chain links TRBV5-1 to TRBJ2-3, with TRBD2 identical over 9 bases. The CDR3 covers 16 residues. J was trimmed by 2 bases and V by 5 bases; bases with no gene match: 9. Germline assignment: CDR1 SGHRS and CDR2 YFSETQ. In DNA, the CDR3 is TGCGCCAGCAGTTTTGCTCGCGGGGGGGTCACAGATACGCAGTATTTT. Encoded protein: CASSFARGGVTDTQYF.

The rearrangement links TRBV5-1 to TRBJ2-1; 8 positions agree with TRBD1. The germline V gene has CDR1 SGHRS and CDR2 YFSETQ. The CDR3 runs to 16 residues. Trimming took 2 bases from V and 5 from J; bases not matched to a gene: 9. CDR3 amino acids: CASSFPDRGGDNEQFF. In DNA form, the CDR3 reads TGCGCCAGCAGCTTCCCCGACAGGGGAGGTGACAATGAGCAGTTCTTC.

The chain is built from TRBV29-1 and TRBJ1-1; maybe TRBD1 (5 bases). V lost 0 bases, J lost 6 bases, and 11 bases lay in between. CDR1 and CDR2 (germline): SQVTM, ANQGSEA. This CDR3 spans 13 amino acids. CDR3 DNA: TGCAGCGTTGAAGATATCTGGGGCGCTGAAGCTTTCTTT. This codes for CSVEDIWGAEAFF.

CDR3 residues: CATSYAERAYEQFF. CDR3 DNA: TGTGCCACCAGCTATGCCGAGAGAGCGTATGAGCAGTTCTTC. The chain uses TRBV15 and TRBJ2-1; D not certain. The CDR3 sequence is 14 residues long. V lost 5 bases and J 8 bases, leaving 16 bases between the germline ends. Germline CDR1 is LNHNV and CDR2 is YYDKDF (reference sequence).

The chain uses TRBV4-3 and TRBJ2-7, with TRBD1 identical over 7 bases. CDR3 length: 16 residues. J was trimmed by 3 bases and V by 4 bases; bases with no gene match: 12. CDR1 and CDR2 (germline): LGHNA, YSLEER. This CDR3 is CASSPGTDSRGYEQYF. CDR3 DNA sequence: TGCGCCAGCAGCCCCGGGACAGACTCAAGGGGCTACGAGCAGTACTTC.

The chain links TRBV5-1 to TRBJ2-3; 12 positions match TRBD2. The ends lost 1 base at V and 3 bases at J; junction bases unmatched: 3. Germline V lookup: CDR1 SGHRS, CDR2 YFSETQ. The CDR3 contains 16 residues. The CDR3 nucleotides read TGCGCCAGCAGCTTGTTAACTAGCGGGAGGACAGATACGCAGTATTTT. This gives the protein CASSLLTSGRTDTQYF.

The V and J genes are TRBV7-6 and TRBJ1-1; D call uncertain. Germline V gene lookup returns CDR1 SGHVS and CDR2 FNYEAQ. V was trimmed by 1 base and J by 5 bases, leaving 8 bases between them. The CDR3 is 13 amino acids. CDR3 sequence: CASSLERWTEAFF. As DNA, the CDR3 is TGTGCCAGCAGCTTAGAGAGATGGACTGAAGCTTTCTTT.

The V call is TRBV28, the J call TRBJ1-1, with D maybe TRBD1 (5 bases). Trimming took 8 bases from V and 5 from J, leaving 6 bases between them. CDR1 MDHEN and CDR2 SYDVKM come from the germline V gene. CDR3 size: 10 residues. This chain's CDR3 is CASGGTEAFF. Written as DNA, the CDR3 is TGTGCCAGCGGGGGGACTGAAGCTTTCTTT.

V gene TRBV18 combines with J gene TRBJ2-7; 10 nucleotides match TRBD1. The CDR3 runs to 18 residues. Germline loops: CDR1 KGHSH, CDR2 LQKENI. J was trimmed by 0 bases and V by 2 bases; bases with no gene match: 10. The CDR3 DNA reads as TGTGCCAGCTCACCATATCGATTGGGACAGGGGAGCTCCTACGAGCAGTACTTC. It is translated as CASSPYRLGQGSSYEQYF.

This chain links TRBV5-5 with TRBJ2-5; TRBD2 aligns across 12 bases. The germline CDR1 and CDR2 sequences are SGHKS and YYEKEE (reference sequence). The CDR3 spans 16 residues. Losses at the gene ends were 1 base for V and 2 bases for J; bases not matched to a gene: 3. In DNA, the CDR3 is TGTGCCAGCAGCTTGTGGCTAGCGGGGGGGCAAGAGACCCAGTACTTC. Its translation is CASSLWLAGGQETQYF.

This chain connects TRBV9 to TRBJ2-1; no clear D gene. CDR1 SGDLS and CDR2 YYNGEE come from the germline V gene. V was shortened by 2 bases and J by 0 bases, with 9 bases between the two germline ends. This CDR3 region has 15 residues. The DNA of the CDR3 is TGTGCCAGCAGCGTGTACGGTAGCTCCTACAATGAGCAGTTCTTC. Amino acids: CASSVYGSSYNEQFF. Looking up the rest from reference TRBV9 and TRBJ2-1 gives the full variable domain: DSGVTQTPKHLITATGQRVTLRCSPRSGDLSVYWYQQSLDQGLQFLIQYYNGEERAKGNILERFSAQQFPDLHSELNLSSLELGDSALYFCASSVYGSSYNEQFFGPGTRLTVL.

V gene TRBV29-1 combines with J gene TRBJ2-5; possibly TRBD2 for D (5 bases). Trimming shortened V by 3 bases and J by 6 bases, and 14 bases separated the two germline ends. The V gene's germline CDR1 is SQVTM and CDR2 ANQGSEA. This CDR3 is 13 amino acids long. The CDR3 sequence: CSVDGISKKTQYF. The DNA for the CDR3 is TGCAGCGTTGACGGGATTAGTAAGAAGACCCAGTACTTC.

This chain connects TRBV7-2 to TRBJ2-4, with TRBD2 as a possible D gene (6 bases). There are 15 residues in the CDR3. CDR1 and CDR2 from the germline V gene are SGHTA and FQGNSA. Trimming removed 1 base from V and 6 bases from J, with 13 bases in between. CDR3 residues: CASSLVGGAVNIQYF. The CDR3 region has the DNA TGTGCCAGCAGCTTAGTGGGGGGAGCGGTAAACATTCAGTACTTC.

J is TRBJ1-2 and V is TRBV18; possible D gene TRBD1, 6 bases. Trimming left V 4 bases short and J 0 bases short, with 12 bases between. There are 15 residues in the CDR3. The germline CDR1 and CDR2 sequences are KGHSH and LQKENI. CDR3 sequence: CASSQARGPNYGYTF. CDR3 DNA: TGTGCCAGCTCACAGGCGCGGGGGCCTAACTATGGCTACACCTTC. Filled out from reference TRBV18 and TRBJ1-2, the complete variable domain reads NAGVMQNPRHLVRRRGQEARLRCSPMKGHSHVYWYRQLPEEGLKFMVYLQKENIIDESGMPKERFSAEFPKEGPSILRIQQVVRGDSAAYFCASSQARGPNYGYTFGSGTRLTVV.

J is TRBJ1-6 and V is TRBV6-6; weak D call: TRBD1 (5 bases). The CDR3 runs 15 residues. CDR1 is MNHNY and CDR2 is SVGAGI in the germline V gene (reference sequence). V lost 4 bases to trimming and J lost 9 bases, with 16 bases between them. CDR3 nucleotides: TGTGCCAGCAGTTCAGAATACAGGTCCGCTTCACCCCTCCACTTT. Translated, it gives CASSSEYRSASPLHF.

The CDR3 sequence is CASSLDGGRIWEQYF. For the CDR3, the DNA is TGTGCCAGCAGCTTAGATGGCGGGAGAATTTGGGAGCAGTACTTC. This chain uses TRBV7-2 with TRBJ2-7; 7 bases align to TRBD2. Germline CDR1 SGHTA, CDR2 FQGNSA. The length of the CDR3 is 15 residues. With 1 base clipped from V and 7 bases from J, the junction kept 10 bases outside the gene matches.

This clone was observed a single time. This chain connects TRBV5-1 to TRBJ1-3; 7 nucleotides match TRBD1. Per the germline V gene, CDR1 is SGHRS and CDR2 is YFSETQ. The trim removed 2 bases at V and 2 bases at J, leaving 1 base unmatched. This CDR3 region has 14 residues. The CDR3 DNA is TGCGCCAGCAGCTTAGGACAGGCTGGAAACACCATATATTTT. Translated: CASSLGQAGNTIYF.

The J gene is TRBJ1-2, the V gene TRBV11-3; 8 positions agree with TRBD1. V was clipped by 5 bases and J by 8 bases; unmatched bases: 7. This CDR3 spans 13 amino acids. CDR1 and CDR2 (germline): SGHNT, YENEEA. DNA for the CDR3: TGTGCCAGCAGCCAGGACAGGGTATACGGCTACACCTTC. Translating gives CASSQDRVYGYTF. The entire variable domain, with the rest obtained from reference TRBV11-3 and TRBJ1-2, is as follows: EAGVVQSPRYKIIEKKQPVAFWCNPISGHNTLYWYLQNLGQGPELLIRYENEEAVDDSQLPKDRFSAERLKGVDSTLKIQPAELGDSAVYLCASSQDRVYGYTFGSGTRLTVV.

The chain combines TRBV11-2 with TRBJ1-2; 10 nucleotides align to TRBD1. After removal of 5 bases from V and 4 bases from J, the junction contained 4 bases not matched to a gene. The CDR3 totals 14 residues. Germline lookup yields CDR1 SGHAT and CDR2 FQNNGV. This CDR3 reads CASSTGQGVYGYTF. CDR3 DNA sequence: TGTGCCAGCAGCACAGGACAGGGGGTCTATGGCTACACCTTC.

In DNA, the CDR3 is TGTGCCAGCAGGAAAGTGACGACAGGGCAAGATACGCAGTATTTT. It is translated as CASRKVTTGQDTQYF. The rearrangement links TRBV11-1 to TRBJ2-3, with 7 positions matching TRBD1. The CDR3 is 15 residues long. Germline CDR1 is SGHAT and CDR2 is FQDESV (reference sequence). Trimming took 6 bases from V and 5 from J; bases not matched to a gene: 11.

The chain links TRBV27 to TRBJ1-4, with a tentative D call TRBD1 (6 bases). Germline values: CDR1 MNHEY, CDR2 SMNVEV (reference sequence). Trimming took 7 bases from V and 4 from J, leaving 22 bases between them. This CDR3 spans 17 amino acids. CDR3 bases: TGTGCCAGCACCACCCGGGGAGGGGGTGTTGGTAATGAAAAACTGTTTTTT. Amino acid sequence: CASTTRGGGVGNEKLFF.

The chain couples TRBV2 to TRBJ2-7; no reliable D call. Germline CDR1 and CDR2: SNHLY and FYNNEI. The germline V and J ends were trimmed by 7 bases and 3 bases, with 10 bases remaining between them. The CDR3 consists of 12 residues. The CDR3 region is CASTEVSYEQYF. The DNA of the CDR3 is TGTGCCAGCACAGAGGTTAGCTACGAGCAGTACTTC.

The chain uses TRBV4-2 and TRBJ2-3; D is ambiguous. V lost 3 bases to trimming and J lost 2 bases, with 6 bases between them. The CDR3 length is 13 residues. Looked up from germline, CDR1 is LGHNA and CDR2 is YNFKEQ. The CDR3 sequence: CASSQGSTDTQYF. The CDR3 DNA reads TGTGCCAGCAGCCAGGGCTCCACAGATACGCAGTATTTT.

The CDR3 sequence: CASSLSTSAQETQYF. CDR3 sequence (DNA): TGCGCCAGCAGCTTGAGCACTAGCGCACAAGAGACCCAGTACTTC. The rearrangement links TRBV5-1 to TRBJ2-5, with 7 bases that match TRBD2. From germline, CDR1 is SGHRS and CDR2 YFSETQ. The V gene end was trimmed by 1 base and the J gene end by 2 bases; junction bases not matched to a gene: 5. The CDR3 loop spans 15 amino acids. Combining the CDR3 with reference TRBV5-1 and TRBJ2-5 gives the whole variable domain KAGVTQTPRYLIKTRGQQVTLSCSPISGHRSVSWYQQTPGQGLQFLFEYFSETQRNKGNFPGRFSGRQFSNSRSEMNVSTLELGDSALYLCASSLSTSAQETQYFGPGTRLLVL.

This sequence joins TRBV6-5 and TRBJ1-5, with unresolved D. CDR3 size: 13 residues. Germline V lookup: CDR1 MNHEY, CDR2 SVGAGI. V lost 2 bases to trimming and J lost 6 bases, with 8 bases between them. CDR3 sequence reads: CASSYAFSQPQHF. In nucleotides, the CDR3 is TGTGCCAGCAGTTACGCCTTTAGTCAGCCCCAGCATTTT.